The sequence of this TCR beta chain was determined in a study of T-cell reconstitution after alpha-beta-depleted transplantation in children. Study-wide results and caveats: Several hundred expanded graft clones reportedly were the source of alpha-beta T cells about two months after transplant. Most T-cell counts and diversity one year after the transplant came from T cells that were newly produced. At day 60, the high TCRbeta diversity found in some patients originated from recipient T cells and thymic progenitors that had survived.

Germline CDR1 and CDR2: MDHEN and SYDVKM. The CDR3 has 11 amino acids. V lost 7 bases and J lost 8, with 11 bases in between. The TCRbeta library incorporated unique molecular identifiers. Via MiXCR, TCRdb re-called the PCR reads, giving one row per CDR3 protein. The repertoire holds roughly 200,000 distinct CDR3 sequences, with roughly a tenth as singletons. A word on this clonotype: Antigen: not known.

This chain uses TRBV28 with TRBJ1-2, with D perhaps TRBD1 (5 bases). The sequence was collected from a child less than two years old with acute myeloid leukemia, due to receive a stem cell transplant. The starting material was PBMCs, obtained before TCRalphabeta/CD19-depleted stem cell transplant. CDR3 nucleotides: TGTGCCAGCACTACGACAGAGGGCTACACCTTC. Protein sequence: CASTTTEGYTF.